The rows below give T cell receptor beta chains drawn from one sample of a study of response to subunit inactivated influenza vaccine. TCRdb re-called the RT-PCR reads through MiXCR, storing one row per CDR3 protein. The table lists hundreds of thousands of distinct CDR3 sequences, around 8% of them singletons. This specimen was PBMCs from blood, taken about 23 months after vaccination. All receptors come from a man aged 45 to 75 who received an inactivated influenza vaccine. Each CDR3 is given with its conserved first and last residue. The D gene is left open where the match is weak. Part of the rows lack a size; the others show once, few, many or a class for expanded clones.

d_call	v_call	clone_size	j_call	cdr3_nt	cdr3_aa
.	TRBV29-1	many	TRBJ1-3	TGCAGCGTTGAACAGGGAGTTTCTGGAAACACCATATATTTT	CSVEQGVSGNTIYF
.	TRBV27	few	TRBJ2-2	TGTGCCAGCAGTTTATCTAGAGAAGGGGAGCTGTTTTTT	CASSLSREGELFF
.	TRBV29-1	few	TRBJ2-1	TGCAGCGTTTCGCGGGGCAACAATGAGCAGTTCTTC	CSVSRGNNEQFF
.	TRBV7-2	few	TRBJ2-1	TGTGCCAGCAGCTTCGGGCTCCCCTCCTACAATGAGCAGTTCTTC	CASSFGLPSYNEQFF
.	TRBV5-1	.	TRBJ2-3	TGCGCCAGCAAGGAAGGTTTTACAGATACGCAGTATTTT	CASKEGFTDTQYF
.	TRBV7-2	.	TRBJ2-7	TGTGCCAGCAGCTTAGAGGTTTGGGGTTACGAGCAGTACTTC	CASSLEVWGYEQYF
TRBD2	TRBV6-5	many	TRBJ2-1	TGTGCCAGCAGTTACTCGGGTAGCGGGGGGCAAAGCTCCTACAATGAGCAGTTCTTC	CASSYSGSGGQSSYNEQFF
TRBD2	TRBV7-2	many	TRBJ2-1	TGTGCCAGCACCCTACTAGCGGGAGTGGGAAATGAGCAGTTCTTC	CASTLLAGVGNEQFF
.	TRBV5-8	.	TRBJ1-2	TGTGCCAGCAGCACTTACGGGGCTGACTATGGCTACACCTTC	CASSTYGADYGYTF
TRBD1	TRBV3-1	.	TRBJ2-7	TGTGCCAGCAGCCAGGGCGGACAGGGGAAGTACTTC	CASSQGGQGKYF
.	TRBV12-3/TRBV12-4	.	TRBJ2-7	TGTGCCAGCAGCCCCGGGGGCCCCGTCTACGAGCAGTACTTC	CASSPGGPVYEQYF
.	TRBV12-3/TRBV12-4	.	TRBJ2-7	TGTGCCAGCAGCCAAAGACTAGGGAACTACGAGCAGTACTTC	CASSQRLGNYEQYF
.	TRBV7-6	.	TRBJ2-7	TGTGCCAGCAGCTACCGGACAGCCCACGAGCAGTACTTC	CASSYRTAHEQYF
.	TRBV4-2	.	TRBJ1-5	TGTGCCAGCAGCCAAGAGACTTTACAGTCTAGCAATCAGCCCCAGCATTTT	CASSQETLQSSNQPQHF
.	TRBV14	few	TRBJ2-5	TGTGCCAGCAGCCAAATTGGGCGGGATCAAGAGACCCAGTACTTC	CASSQIGRDQETQYF
.	TRBV6-5	few	TRBJ1-1	.	CASSSSDGLGAFF
TRBD2	TRBV24-1	.	TRBJ2-7	TGTGCCACCAGTGATTCGGGGAGCGGGAGCTTGACCGAGCAGTACTTC	CATSDSGSGSLTEQYF
.	TRBV10-2	few	TRBJ2-7	TGCGCCAGCAGCCCTTTGGAGTACGAGCAGTACTTC	CASSPLEYEQYF
TRBD2	TRBV5-6	many	TRBJ2-1	TGTGCCAGCAGCTTGGAGGCTAGCGGGAGTTATGAGCAGTTCTTC	CASSLEASGSYEQFF
.	TRBV29-1	few	TRBJ2-1	TGCAGCGTAGGATCCTACAATGAGCAGTTCTTC	CSVGSYNEQFF
.	TRBV5-4	few	TRBJ1-2	TGTGCCAGCAGCTCAAAAACAGGGCTGGGTGGCTACACCTTC	CASSSKTGLGGYTF
.	TRBV18	many	TRBJ2-7	TGTGCCAGCTCCCTCGGGGGGCGCGACGAGCAGTACTTC	CASSLGGRDEQYF
.	TRBV5-1	.	TRBJ1-3	TGCGCCAGTAAGGACGTGAGCTCTGGAAACACCATATATTTT	CASKDVSSGNTIYF
.	TRBV5-1	few	TRBJ2-3	TGCGCCAGCAGCTGGACGTCGAGAGGGAGAACAGATACGCAGTATTTT	CASSWTSRGRTDTQYF
.	TRBV10-3	few	TRBJ2-2	TGTGCCATCAGTACAAGGGTTGACGGGGAGCTGTTTTTT	CAISTRVDGELFF
TRBD1	TRBV7-9	.	TRBJ1-2	TGTGCCAGCAGCTTAGGGACAGGACTAAACTATGGCTACACCTTC	CASSLGTGLNYGYTF
TRBD2	TRBV12-3/TRBV12-4	.	TRBJ2-7	TGTGCCAGCAGTTTCCTAGCGGGGGCTATACAGCAGTACTTC	CASSFLAGAIQQYF
.	TRBV12-3/TRBV12-4	.	TRBJ2-5	TGTGCCAGCAGTTTATTTCCGGGAGAGTCGCGAGAGACCCAGTACTTC	CASSLFPGESRETQYF
.	TRBV5-5	few	TRBJ1-2	TGTGCCAGCAGCTTGTGGGTGGGAAAGGAGGATGGCTACACCTTC	CASSLWVGKEDGYTF
TRBD2	TRBV7-9	many	TRBJ2-5	TGTGCCAGCAGCCGGACTAGCGGGGGGATTGAGACCCAGTACTTC	CASSRTSGGIETQYF
.	TRBV12-3/TRBV12-4	many	TRBJ2-2	TGTGCCAGCAGTGCCTCCACCGGGGAGCTGTTTTTT	CASSASTGELFF